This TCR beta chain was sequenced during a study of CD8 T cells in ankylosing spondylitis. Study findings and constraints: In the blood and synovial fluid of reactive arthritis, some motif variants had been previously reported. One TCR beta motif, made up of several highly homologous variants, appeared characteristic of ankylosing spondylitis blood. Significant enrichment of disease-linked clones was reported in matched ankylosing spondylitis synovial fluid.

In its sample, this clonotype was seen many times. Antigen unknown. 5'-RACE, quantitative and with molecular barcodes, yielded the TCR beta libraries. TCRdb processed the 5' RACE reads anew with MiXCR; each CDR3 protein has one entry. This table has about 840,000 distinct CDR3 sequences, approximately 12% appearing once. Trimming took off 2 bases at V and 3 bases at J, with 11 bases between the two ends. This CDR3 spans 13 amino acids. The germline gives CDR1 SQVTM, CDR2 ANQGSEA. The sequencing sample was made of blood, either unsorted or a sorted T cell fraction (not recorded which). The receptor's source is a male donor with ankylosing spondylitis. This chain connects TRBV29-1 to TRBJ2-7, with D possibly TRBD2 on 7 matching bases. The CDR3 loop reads CSVERGANYEQYF. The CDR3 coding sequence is TGCAGCGTTGAACGGGGGGCCAACTACGAGCAGTACTTC.